This TCR beta chain emerged from a study of Tregs in tolerant kidney transplant recipients. Study-level background: Mixed chimerism was transient after nonmyeloablative marrow transplants from related graft donors. Findings and caveats of the study: For some patients, primers changed over time, blocking nucleotide-level comparison. Findings come from small patient numbers and require larger validation.

Profiled with immunoSEQ multiplex PCR; TCRdb holds only in-frame clones, not every one. The sample has several thousand clones; roughly 36% are singletons. On this clone: Its target is unknown.

This CDR3 is built from 15 residues. The V and J ends lost 3 bases and 0 bases respectively, with 10 bases between them. CDR1 and CDR2 from the germline V gene are SEHNR and FQNEAQ (reference sequence). After about 6 days with irradiated graft donor PBMCs, CFSE-labeled recipient PBMCs were FACS-sorted. The chain couples TRBV7-9 to TRBJ2-3, with no clear D. Sequenced material: CD8+ T cells from blood cultured with allogeneic cells, taken before the transplant. The receptor was derived from a human patient who received a combined kidney and bone marrow transplant. The CDR3 region has the DNA TGTGCCAGCAGCTTGACAACTTCTAGCACAGATACGCAGTATTTT. The encoded protein is CASSLTTSSTDTQYF.